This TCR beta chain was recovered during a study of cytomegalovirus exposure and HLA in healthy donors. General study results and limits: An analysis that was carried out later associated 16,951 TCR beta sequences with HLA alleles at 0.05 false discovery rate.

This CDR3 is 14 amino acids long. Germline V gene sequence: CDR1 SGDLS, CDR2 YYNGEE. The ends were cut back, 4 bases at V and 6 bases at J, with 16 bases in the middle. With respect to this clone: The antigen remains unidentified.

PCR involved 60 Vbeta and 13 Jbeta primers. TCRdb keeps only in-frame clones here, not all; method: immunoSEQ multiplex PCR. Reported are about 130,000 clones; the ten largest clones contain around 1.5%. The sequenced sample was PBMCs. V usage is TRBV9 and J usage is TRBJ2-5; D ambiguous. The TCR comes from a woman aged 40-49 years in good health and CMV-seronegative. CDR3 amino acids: CASSPTRGLKTQYF. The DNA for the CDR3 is TGTGCCAGCAGCCCCACTCGCGGCTTGAAGACCCAGTACTTC.